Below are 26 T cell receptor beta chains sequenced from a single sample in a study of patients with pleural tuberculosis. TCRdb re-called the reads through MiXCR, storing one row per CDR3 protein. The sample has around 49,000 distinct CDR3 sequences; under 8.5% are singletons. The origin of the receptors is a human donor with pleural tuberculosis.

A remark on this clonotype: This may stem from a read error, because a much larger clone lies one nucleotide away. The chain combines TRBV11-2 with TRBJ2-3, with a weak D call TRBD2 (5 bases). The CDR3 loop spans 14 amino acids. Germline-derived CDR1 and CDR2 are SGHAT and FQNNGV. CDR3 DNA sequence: TGTGCCAGCAGTGAGGACGGGAACACAGATATGCAGTATTTT. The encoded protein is CASSEDGNTDMQYF.

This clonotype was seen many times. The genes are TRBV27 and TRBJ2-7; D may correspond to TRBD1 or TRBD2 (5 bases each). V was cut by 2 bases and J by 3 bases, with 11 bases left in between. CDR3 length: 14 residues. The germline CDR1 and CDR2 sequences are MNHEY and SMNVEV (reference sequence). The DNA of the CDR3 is TGTGCCAGCAGTTTAAGAGGGGACGGCTACGAGCAGTACTTC. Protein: CASSLRGDGYEQYF.

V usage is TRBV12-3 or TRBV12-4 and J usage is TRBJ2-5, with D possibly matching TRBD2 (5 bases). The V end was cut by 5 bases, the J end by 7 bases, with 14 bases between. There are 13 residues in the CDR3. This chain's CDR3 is CASSGADLGTQYF. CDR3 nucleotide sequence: TGTGCCAGCAGTGGAGCGGACTTGGGGACCCAGTACTTC.

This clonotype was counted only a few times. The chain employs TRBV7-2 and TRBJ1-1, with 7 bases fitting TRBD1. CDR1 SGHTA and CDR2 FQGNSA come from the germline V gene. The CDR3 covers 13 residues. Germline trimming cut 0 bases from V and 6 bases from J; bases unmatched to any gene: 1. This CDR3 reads CASSLAQGAEAFF. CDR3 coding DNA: TGTGCCAGCAGCTTAGCGCAGGGGGCTGAAGCTTTCTTT. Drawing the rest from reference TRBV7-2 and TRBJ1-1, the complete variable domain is GAGVSQSPSNKVTEKGKDVELRCDPISGHTALYWYRQSLGQGLEFLIYFQGNSAPDKSGLPSDRFSAERTGGSVSTLTIQRTQQEDSAVYLCASSLAQGAEAFFGQGTRLTVV.

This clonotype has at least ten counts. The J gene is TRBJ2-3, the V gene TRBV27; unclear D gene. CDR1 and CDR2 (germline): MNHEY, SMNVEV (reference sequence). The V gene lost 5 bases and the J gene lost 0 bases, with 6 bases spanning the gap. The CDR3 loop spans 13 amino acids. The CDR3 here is CASSLSSTDTQYF. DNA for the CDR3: TGTGCCAGCAGTCTCTCTAGCACAGATACGCAGTATTTT.

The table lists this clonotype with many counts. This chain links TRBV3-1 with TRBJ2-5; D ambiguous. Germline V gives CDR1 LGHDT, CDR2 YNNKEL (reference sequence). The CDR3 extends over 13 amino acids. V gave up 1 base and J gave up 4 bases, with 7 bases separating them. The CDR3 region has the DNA TGTGCCAGCAGCCAAGGCGTGCCAGAGACCCAGTACTTC. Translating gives CASSQGVPETQYF.

CDR3 in amino acids: CASSTGRANQPQHF. The CDR3 nucleotides are TGTGCCAGTAGTACGGGCAGGGCAAATCAGCCCCAGCATTTT. The rearrangement joins TRBV19 to TRBJ1-5; D perhaps matches TRBD1 (5 bases). The CDR3 is made up of 14 amino acids. Germline V lookup: CDR1 LNHDA, CDR2 SQIVND (reference sequence). V was pared by 4 bases and J by 4 bases, with 11 bases between.

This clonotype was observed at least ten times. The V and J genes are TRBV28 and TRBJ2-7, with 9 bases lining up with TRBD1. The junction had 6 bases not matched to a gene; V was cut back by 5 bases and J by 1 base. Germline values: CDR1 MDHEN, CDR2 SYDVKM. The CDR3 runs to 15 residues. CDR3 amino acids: CASSQAGTGSYEQYV. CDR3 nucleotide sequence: TGTGCCAGCAGTCAAGCGGGGACAGGGTCCTACGAGCAGTACGTC.

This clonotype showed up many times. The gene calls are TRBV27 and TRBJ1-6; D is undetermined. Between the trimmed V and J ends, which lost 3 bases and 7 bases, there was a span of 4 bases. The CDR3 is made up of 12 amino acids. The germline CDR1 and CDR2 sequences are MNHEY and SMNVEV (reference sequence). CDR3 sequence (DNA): TGTGCCAGCAGTTTTGTGAATTCACCCCTCCACTTT. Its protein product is CASSFVNSPLHF.

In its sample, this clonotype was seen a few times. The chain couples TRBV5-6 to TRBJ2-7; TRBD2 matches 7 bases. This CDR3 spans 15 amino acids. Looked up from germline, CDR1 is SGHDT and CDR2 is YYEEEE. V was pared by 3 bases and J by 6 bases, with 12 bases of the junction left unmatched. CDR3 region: CASSSWREILAEQYF. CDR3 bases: TGTGCCAGCAGCTCGTGGCGGGAGATTTTAGCCGAGCAGTACTTC.

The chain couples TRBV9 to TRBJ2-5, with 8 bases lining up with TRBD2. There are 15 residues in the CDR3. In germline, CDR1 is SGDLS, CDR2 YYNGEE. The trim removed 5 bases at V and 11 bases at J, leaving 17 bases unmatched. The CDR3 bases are TGTGCCAGCAGTCCCCAGGGTAGCGGGATAATTCCGCAGTACTTC. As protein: CASSPQGSGIIPQYF.

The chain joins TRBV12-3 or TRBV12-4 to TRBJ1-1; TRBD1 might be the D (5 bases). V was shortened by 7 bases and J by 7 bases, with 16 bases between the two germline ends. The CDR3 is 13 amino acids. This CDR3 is CASKIDLGGEAFF. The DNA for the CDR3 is TGTGCCAGCAAAATCGATCTCGGGGGTGAAGCTTTCTTT.

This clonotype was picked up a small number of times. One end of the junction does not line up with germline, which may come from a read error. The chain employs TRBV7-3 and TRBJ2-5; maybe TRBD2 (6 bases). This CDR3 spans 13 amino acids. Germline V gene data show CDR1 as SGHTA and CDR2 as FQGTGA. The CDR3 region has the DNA TGTGCCAGCAGCTTAACCGGGGGAGAGACCCCCAACTTC. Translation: CASSLTGGETPNF.

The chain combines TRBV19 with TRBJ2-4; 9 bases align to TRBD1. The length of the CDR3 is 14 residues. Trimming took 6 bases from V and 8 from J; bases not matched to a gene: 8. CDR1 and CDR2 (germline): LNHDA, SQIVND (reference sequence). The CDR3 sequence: CASSPRQGGDIQYF. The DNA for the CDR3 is TGTGCCAGTAGCCCGCGACAGGGGGGGGACATTCAGTACTTC.

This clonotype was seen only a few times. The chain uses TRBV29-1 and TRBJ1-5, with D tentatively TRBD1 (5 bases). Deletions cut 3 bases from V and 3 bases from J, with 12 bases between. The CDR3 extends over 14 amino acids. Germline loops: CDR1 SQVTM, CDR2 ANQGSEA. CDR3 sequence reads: CSVDRQGNNQPQHF. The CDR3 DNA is TGCAGCGTTGACCGGCAGGGCAACAATCAGCCCCAGCATTTT.

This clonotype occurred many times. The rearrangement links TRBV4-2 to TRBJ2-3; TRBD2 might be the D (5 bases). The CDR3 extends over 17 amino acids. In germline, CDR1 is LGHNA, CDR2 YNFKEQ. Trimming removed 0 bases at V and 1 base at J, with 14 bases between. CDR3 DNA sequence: TGTGCCAGCAGCCAAGATTTACGGCGGGCCCGCACAGATACGCAGTATTTT. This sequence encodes CASSQDLRRARTDTQYF.

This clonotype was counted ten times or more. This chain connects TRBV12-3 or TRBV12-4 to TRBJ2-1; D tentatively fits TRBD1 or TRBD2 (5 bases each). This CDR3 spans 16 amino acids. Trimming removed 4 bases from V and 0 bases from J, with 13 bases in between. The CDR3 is CASSSRERGSYNEQFF. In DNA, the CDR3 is TGTGCCAGCAGTTCCAGAGAGAGGGGCTCCTACAATGAGCAGTTCTTC.

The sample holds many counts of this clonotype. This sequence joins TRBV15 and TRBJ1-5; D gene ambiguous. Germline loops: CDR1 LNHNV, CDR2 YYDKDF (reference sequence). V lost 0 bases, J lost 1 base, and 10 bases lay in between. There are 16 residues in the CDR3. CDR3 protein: CATSREILGSNQPQHF. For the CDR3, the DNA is TGTGCCACCAGCAGAGAGATATTGGGGAGCAATCAGCCCCAGCATTTT.

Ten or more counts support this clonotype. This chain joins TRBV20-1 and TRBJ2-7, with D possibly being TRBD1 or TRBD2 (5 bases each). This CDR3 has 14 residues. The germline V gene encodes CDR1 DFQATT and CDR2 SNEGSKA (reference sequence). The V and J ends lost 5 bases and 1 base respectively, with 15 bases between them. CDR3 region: CSASHVGVSYEQYF. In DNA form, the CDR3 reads TGCAGTGCTTCGCACGTGGGGGTTTCCTACGAGCAGTACTTC.

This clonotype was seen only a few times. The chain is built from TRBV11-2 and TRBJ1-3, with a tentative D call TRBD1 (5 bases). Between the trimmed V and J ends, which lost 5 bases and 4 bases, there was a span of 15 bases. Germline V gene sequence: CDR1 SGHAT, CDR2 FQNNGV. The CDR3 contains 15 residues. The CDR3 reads CASSPSGTSGNTIYF. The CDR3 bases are TGTGCCAGCAGCCCAAGCGGGACCTCCGGAAACACCATATATTTT.

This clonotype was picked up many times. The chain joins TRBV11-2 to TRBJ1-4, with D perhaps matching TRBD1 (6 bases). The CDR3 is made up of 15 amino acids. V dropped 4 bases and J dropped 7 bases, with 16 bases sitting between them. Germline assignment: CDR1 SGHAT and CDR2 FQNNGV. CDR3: CASSSGAGAGEKLFF. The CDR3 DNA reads TGTGCCAGCAGCTCGGGGGCAGGGGCAGGTGAAAAACTGTTTTTT.

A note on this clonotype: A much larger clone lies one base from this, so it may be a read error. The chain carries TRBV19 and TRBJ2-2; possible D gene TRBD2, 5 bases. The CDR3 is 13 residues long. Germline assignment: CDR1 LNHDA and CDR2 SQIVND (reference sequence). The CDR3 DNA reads TGTGCCAGTCGGACCGCGAACACCGGGGTGCTGTTTTTT. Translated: CASRTANTGVLFF.

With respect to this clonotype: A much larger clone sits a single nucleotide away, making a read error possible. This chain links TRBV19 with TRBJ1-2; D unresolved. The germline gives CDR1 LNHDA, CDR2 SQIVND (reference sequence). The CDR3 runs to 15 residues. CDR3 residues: CASCIVDGTNYGYTF. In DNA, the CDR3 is TGTGCCAGTTGTATTGTTGACGGCACTAACTATGGCTACACCTTC.

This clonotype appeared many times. Written as DNA, the CDR3 is TGCAGTGCTAGAGTATCTTCCGGGAGACGTTACAATGAGCAGTTCTTC. Protein: CSARVSSGRRYNEQFF. V usage is TRBV20-1 and J usage is TRBJ2-1; tentative D call: TRBD2 (6 bases). This CDR3 contains 16 residues. V lost 1 base, J lost 4 bases, and 17 bases lay in between. The V gene's germline CDR1 is DFQATT and CDR2 SNEGSKA (reference sequence).

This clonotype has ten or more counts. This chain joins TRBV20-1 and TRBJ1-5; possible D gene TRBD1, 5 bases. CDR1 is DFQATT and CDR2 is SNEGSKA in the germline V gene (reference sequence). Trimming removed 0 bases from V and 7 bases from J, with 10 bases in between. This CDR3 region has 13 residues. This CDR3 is CSAREGRDQPQHF. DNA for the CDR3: TGCAGTGCTAGAGAAGGTCGGGACCAGCCCCAGCATTTT.

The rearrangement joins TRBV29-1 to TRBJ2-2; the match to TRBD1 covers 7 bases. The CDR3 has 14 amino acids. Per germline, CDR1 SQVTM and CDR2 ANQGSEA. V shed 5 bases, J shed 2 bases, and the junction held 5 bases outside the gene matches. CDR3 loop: CSVKTGTNTGELFF. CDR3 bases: TGCAGCGTTAAGACAGGGACAAACACCGGGGAGCTGTTTTTT.